The 19 T cell receptor beta chains in this list originate from one sample, sequenced in a study of shared clonotypes between healthy human individuals. Only CD45RO-negative cells positively selected for CCR7 counted as naive CD8 cells, so terminally differentiated effector memory CD45RA+ cells were excluded. The table came from immunoSEQ multiplex PCR; TCRdb's copy has only in-frame clones and leaves some out. The table has about 2.1 million clones, just under 95% seen once. The sequenced material came from naive CD8+ T cells from PBMCs. The receptor source for this set is a man younger than 35 in good health. Some clones in this sample may be carry-over from other donors' samples.

The chain links TRBV28 to TRBJ1-2, with a weak D call TRBD1 (5 bases). Between the trimmed V and J ends, which lost 8 bases and 6 bases, there was a span of 25 bases. The CDR3 contains 16 residues. The germline CDR1 and CDR2 sequences are MDHEN and SYDVKM. The CDR3 reads CASCIQTGPGSNGYTF. The CDR3 coding sequence is TGTGCCAGCTGCATCCAAACGGGACCGGGAAGCAATGGCTACACCTTC.

As to this clone: This sample also contains other DNA sequences that code for the same CDR3. The CDR3 loop is CASSLTSGTYNEQFF. CDR3 nucleotide sequence: TGCGCCAGCAGCTTAACTAGCGGGACCTACAATGAGCAGTTCTTC. The V and J genes are TRBV5-1 and TRBJ2-1, with 10 bases lining up with TRBD2. The V segment lost 2 bases and the J segment 2 bases; nucleotides outside the gene matches: 1. Germline V gene data show CDR1 as SGHRS and CDR2 as YFSETQ. The CDR3 has 15 amino acids. The full variable domain, with the rest looked up from reference TRBV5-1 and TRBJ2-1, is KAGVTQTPRYLIKTRGQQVTLSCSPISGHRSVSWYQQTPGQGLQFLFEYFSETQRNKGNFPGRFSGRQFSNSRSEMNVSTLELGDSALYLCASSLTSGTYNEQFFGPGTRLTVL.

The rearrangement joins TRBV15 to TRBJ2-1; TRBD1 matches 11 bases. The germline V gene has CDR1 LNHNV and CDR2 YYDKDF (reference sequence). CDR3 length equals 15 residues. Trimming removed 3 bases from V and 6 bases from J; junction bases left unmatched: 4. The CDR3 spells CATSREGTGGNEQFF. The CDR3 bases are TGTGCCACCAGCAGGGAAGGGACAGGGGGCAATGAGCAGTTCTTC.

The rearrangement links TRBV28 to TRBJ2-1; D is ambiguous. Per the germline V gene, CDR1 is MDHEN and CDR2 is SYDVKM. V lost 6 bases, J lost 2 bases, and 14 bases lay in between. The CDR3 sequence is 15 residues long. The CDR3 reads CASRYPVGTYNEQFF. DNA of the CDR3: TGTGCCAGCAGGTATCCGGTTGGAACCTACAATGAGCAGTTCTTC.

This clone was seen a handful of times. The rearrangement uses TRBV27 and TRBJ2-1, with 11 bases identical to TRBD2. The CDR3 is made up of 15 amino acids. Per germline, CDR1 MNHEY and CDR2 SMNVEV (reference sequence). Losses at the gene ends were 4 bases for V and 3 bases for J; bases not matched to a gene: 2. This chain's CDR3 is CASSSGTSGYNEQFF. The DNA for the CDR3 is TGTGCCAGCAGTTCCGGGACTAGCGGCTACAATGAGCAGTTCTTC.

This clone was seen a few times. At the DNA level, this CDR3 is encoded by other sequences in the same sample as well. The chain uses TRBV9 and TRBJ2-3, with TRBD2 matching over 8 bases. This CDR3 contains 14 residues. CDR1 SGDLS and CDR2 YYNGEE come from the germline V gene. V dropped 4 bases and J dropped 0; count of bases not matched to a gene: 1. The CDR3 here is CASSLAGSTDTQYF. The CDR3 region has the DNA TGTGCCAGCAGCTTAGCGGGAAGCACAGATACGCAGTATTTT.

This clone was picked up one time. The chain joins TRBV28 to TRBJ1-3, with D perhaps TRBD1 (5 bases). Germline loops: CDR1 MDHEN, CDR2 SYDVKM. The CDR3 totals 14 residues. V dropped 6 bases and J dropped 0 bases, with 9 bases sitting between them. Here the CDR3 DNA reads TGTGCCAGCAGAGGGGTACACTCTGGAAACACCATATATTTT. It translates to CASRGVHSGNTIYF.

V gene TRBV7-9 combines with J gene TRBJ2-7, with unresolved D. Germline V gene sequence: CDR1 SEHNR, CDR2 FQNEAQ (reference sequence). V lost 4 bases and J 2 bases, leaving 12 bases between the germline ends. This CDR3 spans 14 amino acids. The CDR3 bases are TGTGCCAGCAGCTCATTAGACGGCCCCTACGAGCAGTACTTC. Translating it yields CASSSLDGPYEQYF. Combining the CDR3 with reference TRBV7-9 and TRBJ2-7 gives the whole variable domain DTGVSQNPRHKITKRGQNVTFRCDPISEHNRLYWYRQTLGQGPEFLTYFQNEAQLEKSRLLSDRFSAERPKGSFSTLEIQRTEQGDSAMYLCASSSLDGPYEQYFGPGTRLTVT.

This clone has a single count. V usage is TRBV13 and J usage is TRBJ2-5, with D unresolved. V lost 3 bases and J lost 5, with 13 bases in between. Germline CDR1 PRHDT, CDR2 FYEKMQ (reference sequence). This CDR3 region has 14 residues. This chain's CDR3 is CASSLTGQVETQYF. The CDR3 DNA follows: TGTGCCAGCAGCTTGACCGGGCAGGTGGAGACCCAGTACTTC.

The chain links TRBV2 to TRBJ2-2, with D perhaps TRBD2 (6 bases). Germline CDR1 and CDR2: SNHLY and FYNNEI. Deletions cut 4 bases from V and 7 bases from J, with 10 bases between. CDR3 length: 13 amino acids. CDR3 nucleotide sequence: TGTGCCAGCAGTGCCGGACTAAGCGGGGAGCTGTTTTTT. It codes for CASSAGLSGELFF.

Only one count was recorded for this clone. The gene calls are TRBV7-9 and TRBJ2-1; D uncertain. Trimming removed 0 bases at V and 8 bases at J, with 20 bases between. The CDR3 length is 17 residues. Per the germline V gene, CDR1 is SEHNR and CDR2 is FQNEAQ (reference sequence). The CDR3 DNA reads TGTGCCAGCAGCTTAGCCCGGGCCCTAGAGAAGGCGCATGAGCAGTTCTTC. Translated, it gives CASSLARALEKAHEQFF.

This clone has a single count. The genes are TRBV28 and TRBJ1-1; D might be TRBD1 (5 bases). The CDR3 sequence is 15 residues long. Trimming cost V 6 bases and J 1 base, with 15 bases left between them. Germline values: CDR1 MDHEN, CDR2 SYDVKM. CDR3 residues: CASSGRGFSNTEAFF. The CDR3 DNA follows: TGTGCCAGCAGCGGACGGGGCTTTTCGAACACTGAAGCTTTCTTT.

V usage is TRBV12-2 and J usage is TRBJ1-1; the table names TRBD1, a call not compared with the DNA. TRBV12-2 is a recognized pseudogene. This CDR3 contains 15 residues. DNA for the CDR3: TGTGCAAGTCGATTAGGACGCAGGGGTCGGACTGAAGCTTTCTTT. It specifies CASRLGRRGRTEAFF.

This chain connects TRBV9 to TRBJ2-2, with 15 bases identical to TRBD2. From germline, CDR1 is SGDLS and CDR2 YYNGEE. The CDR3 loop spans 18 amino acids. The trim removed 0 bases at V and 4 bases at J, leaving 4 bases unmatched. The chain's CDR3 is CASSVGGLAGGLTGELFF. CDR3 DNA: TGTGCCAGCAGCGTAGGGGGACTAGCGGGAGGCCTCACCGGGGAGCTGTTTTTT. The full variable domain, completed using reference TRBV9 and TRBJ2-2, is DSGVTQTPKHLITATGQRVTLRCSPRSGDLSVYWYQQSLDQGLQFLIQYYNGEERAKGNILERFSAQQFPDLHSELNLSSLELGDSALYFCASSVGGLAGGLTGELFFGEGSRLTVL.

To note about this clone: Its ends do not fully match the called genes, so a read error is possible. V gene TRBV10-3 combines with J gene TRBJ2-1; D is possibly TRBD2 (5 bases). The CDR3 sequence is 14 residues long. In germline, CDR1 is ENHRY, CDR2 SYGVKD. CDR3 nucleotide sequence: TGTGCCATCACTGAGTCGGGATCCTACAATGAGCAGTTCTTC. Its protein product is CAITESGSYNEQFF.

The chain combines TRBV28 with TRBJ2-3; perhaps TRBD1 as D (5 bases). This CDR3 is built from 15 residues. Germline CDR1 is MDHEN and CDR2 is SYDVKM. The ends were cut back, 2 bases at V and 6 bases at J, with 15 bases in the middle. The CDR3 sequence: CASSLRTLAWDTQYF. CDR3 bases: TGTGCCAGCAGTTTAAGGACATTAGCCTGGGATACGCAGTATTTT.

The rearrangement uses TRBV13 and TRBJ2-1, with D possibly being TRBD1 or TRBD2 (5 bases each). The CDR3 contains 15 residues. The germline V gene has CDR1 PRHDT and CDR2 FYEKMQ (reference sequence). V was cut by 5 bases and J by 2 bases, with 13 bases left in between. The CDR3 is CASSEGTETYNEQFF. As DNA, the CDR3 is TGTGCCAGCAGCGAAGGGACGGAAACCTACAATGAGCAGTTCTTC.

The J gene is TRBJ2-1, the V gene TRBV7-8; D may be TRBD2 (6 bases). Germline loops: CDR1 SGHVS, CDR2 FQNEAQ. The CDR3 has 16 amino acids. Trimming pared 5 bases from V and 5 bases from J, leaving 19 bases between. Here the CDR3 DNA reads TGTGCCAGCAGCCCGAACTCCGGGACTCTAAACAATGAGCAGTTCTTC. Protein product: CASSPNSGTLNNEQFF.

This clone was detected once. Other DNA sequences in the sample encode the same CDR3. V and J are TRBV5-1 and TRBJ1-3; unclear D gene. The germline V and J ends were trimmed by 5 bases and 4 bases, with 4 bases remaining between them. This CDR3 spans 11 amino acids. Germline V gives CDR1 SGHRS, CDR2 YFSETQ. CDR3 residues: CASRSGNTIYF. CDR3 coding DNA: TGCGCCAGCAGGAGCGGAAACACCATATATTTT.